Detailed here is one TCR beta chain. What it recognizes is unknown. Looked up from germline, CDR1 is LGHNT and CDR2 is FRNRAP. The CDR3 spans 12 residues. V was pared by 4 bases and J by 7 bases, with 1 base of the junction left unmatched. The sample belongs to a study of T cell responses to AZD1222 COVID-19 vaccine. Turning to the study itself: The study pooled second doses at about 4 or about 12 weeks. Study-wide findings and caveats: Donors were chiefly white British, with a greater number of females, and clonal diversity was perhaps underestimated.

Measured with immunoSEQ multiplex PCR; TCRdb has only the in-frame clones, and not every one. There are 180,000 or so clones in the sample; 94% occur only once, and 0.64% lies in the top ten. The chain couples TRBV12-5 to TRBJ1-3, with TRBD1 identical over 7 bases. The sequence was collected from an adult in good health. The sequenced sample was peripheral blood, obtained on day 0 of AZD1222 vaccination. This CDR3 reads CASGSTGNTIYF. The DNA of the CDR3 is TGTGCTAGTGGTTCGACAGGGAACACCATATATTTT.